The present entry profiles one T cell receptor beta chain with its context. Its antigen is undetermined. The data originate from a study of OX40 agonist ivuxolimab in advanced cancers. Across the study: Patients with prior anti-PD-1, anti-PD-L1 or anti-CTLA-4 therapy were eligible; 40% to 45% had some.

Here immunoSEQ multiplex PCR was the method, and the copy in TCRdb shows in-frame clones only, minus some. The repertoire holds approximately 74,000 clones, with 85% to 95% as singletons. Regarding the study as a whole: Certain nonresponding patients likewise had low normalized T-cell clonal expansion. Mean expanded clone counts were higher in CD8+ than CD4+ T cells.

Germline assignment: CDR1 MNHEY and CDR2 SVGAGI. The CDR3 length is 15 residues. Trimming pared 2 bases from V and 0 bases from J, leaving 7 bases between. The V and J genes are TRBV6-5 and TRBJ2-2; D remains unclear. This receptor was identified in an adult with an advanced solid tumor such as melanoma, head and neck, liver or kidney cancer. Sequencing used CD4+ or CD8+ T cells sorted from blood, obtained in a trial of the OX40 agonist ivuxolimab. The CDR3 nucleotides are TGTGCCAGCAGTTACCCCCAGGCGAACACCGGGGAGCTGTTTTTT. Its translation: CASSYPQANTGELFF.